These T cell receptor beta chains were read from a single sample in a study of T cell responses to AZD1222 COVID-19 vaccine. Assay: immunoSEQ multiplex PCR; the TCRdb copy retains only in-frame clones and omits some. The sample holds approximately 120,000 clones, more than 70% seen once. Sample: peripheral blood, taken 28 days after the second AZD1222 dose. These TCRs come from an adult who received the AZD1222 COVID-19 vaccine. The CDR3 runs from the conserved cysteine through the conserved F or W. A D gene is named only where the DNA matches it firmly. A clone size is listed for some rows: how often the clone was seen (once, few, many), or a class if it is expanded.

d_gene	abundance	v_gene	j_gene	CDR3nt	CDR3aa
TRBD1	NA	TRBV7-3	TRBJ1-2	TGTGCCAGCAGCTTCGGACAGGGTGATGGCTACACCTTC	CASSFGQGDGYTF
NA	NA	TRBV30	TRBJ2-1	TGTGCCTGGAGTGTACTTGGGGACAATGAGCAGTTCTTC	CAWSVLGDNEQFF
TRBD2	NA	TRBV4-2	TRBJ2-1	TGTGCCAGCAGCCAAGGGACAGGGCCCGGGACTAGCGGGAGCAATGAGCAGTTCTTC	CASSQGTGPGTSGSNEQFF
NA	NA	TRBV11-3	TRBJ2-1	TGTGCCAGCAGCTTAGGTGCGGGTTCCTACAATGAGCAGTTCTTC	CASSLGAGSYNEQFF
NA	NA	TRBV2	TRBJ2-2	TGTGCCAGCAGTGTGATAGGGAACACCGGGGAGCTGTTTTTT	CASSVIGNTGELFF
TRBD2	NA	TRBV6-5	TRBJ2-3	TGTGCCAGCAGTCTAGCGGGGGCCACAGATACGCAGTATTTT	CASSLAGATDTQYF
TRBD1	NA	TRBV7-2	TRBJ2-3	TGTGCCAGCAGCTCATTCACAGGGGTTTGGGCAGATACGCAGTATTTT	CASSSFTGVWADTQYF
NA	NA	TRBV10-3	TRBJ2-5	TGTGCCACCAGGGATCAAGAGACCCAGTACTTC	CATRDQETQYF
NA	once	TRBV5-6	TRBJ1-6	TGTGCCAGCAGCACATCGGGGGTCTATAATTCACCCCTCCACTTT	CASSTSGVYNSPLHF
TRBD1	NA	TRBV7-9	TRBJ2-1	TGTGCCAGCAGCGTTACAGGGGCCGAGGAGTTCTTC	CASSVTGAEEFF
NA	NA	TRBV19	TRBJ1-5	TGTGCCAGTTCTGATACAGATGGGCGGCCCCAGCATTTT	CASSDTDGRPQHF
NA	once	TRBV9	TRBJ2-7	TGTGCCAGCAGCGTACACACAGACTCCTACGAGCAGTACTTC	CASSVHTDSYEQYF
TRBD2	NA	TRBV7-3	TRBJ2-1	TGTGCCAGCAGCCCCCGACTAGCGGGAGTCCCTATCCCCGGTTACAATGAGCAGTTCTTC	CASSPRLAGVPIPGYNEQFF